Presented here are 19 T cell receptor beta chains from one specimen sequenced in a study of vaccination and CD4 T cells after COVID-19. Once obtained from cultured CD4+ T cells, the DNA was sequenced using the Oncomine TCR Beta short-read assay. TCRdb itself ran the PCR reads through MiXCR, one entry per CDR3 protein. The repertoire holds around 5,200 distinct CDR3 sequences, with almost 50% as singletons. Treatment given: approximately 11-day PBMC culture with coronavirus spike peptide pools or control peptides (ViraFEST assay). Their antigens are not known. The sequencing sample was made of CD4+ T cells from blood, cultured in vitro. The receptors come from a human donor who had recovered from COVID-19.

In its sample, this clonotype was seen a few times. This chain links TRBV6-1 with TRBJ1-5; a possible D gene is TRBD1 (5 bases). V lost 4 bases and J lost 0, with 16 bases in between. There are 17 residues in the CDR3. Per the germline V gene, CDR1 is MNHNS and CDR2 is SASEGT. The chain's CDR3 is CASSGGRGGNSNQPQHF. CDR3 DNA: TGTGCCAGCAGTGGCGGCCGGGGGGGGAATAGCAATCAGCCCCAGCATTTT.

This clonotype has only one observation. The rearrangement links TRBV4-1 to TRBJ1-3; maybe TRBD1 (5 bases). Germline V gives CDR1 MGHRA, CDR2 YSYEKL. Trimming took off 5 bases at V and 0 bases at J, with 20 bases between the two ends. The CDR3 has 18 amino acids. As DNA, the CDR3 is TGCGCCAGCAGCTTCCCCGCGGGGCAGGCAAGCTCTGGAAACACCATATATTTT. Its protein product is CASSFPAGQASSGNTIYF.

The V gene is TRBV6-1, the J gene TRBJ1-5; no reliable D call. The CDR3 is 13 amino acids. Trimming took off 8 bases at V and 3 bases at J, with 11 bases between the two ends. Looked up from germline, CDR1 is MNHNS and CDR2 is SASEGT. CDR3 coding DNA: TGTGCCAGCGTCGGTCAGTACAATCAGCCCCAGCATTTT. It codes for CASVGQYNQPQHF.

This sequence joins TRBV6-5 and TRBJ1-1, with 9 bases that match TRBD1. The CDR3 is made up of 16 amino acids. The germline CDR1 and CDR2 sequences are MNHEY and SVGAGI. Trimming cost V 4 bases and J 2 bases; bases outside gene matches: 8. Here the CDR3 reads CASSFPQGAGNTEAFF. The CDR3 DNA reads TGTGCCAGCAGTTTCCCACAGGGGGCAGGAAACACTGAAGCTTTCTTT.

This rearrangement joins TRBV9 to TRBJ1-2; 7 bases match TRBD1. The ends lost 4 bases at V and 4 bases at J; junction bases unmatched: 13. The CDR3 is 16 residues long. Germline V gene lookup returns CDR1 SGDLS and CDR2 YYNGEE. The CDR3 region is CASSTQTGVYSYGYTF. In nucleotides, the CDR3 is TGTGCCAGCAGCACGCAAACAGGGGTTTATAGCTATGGCTACACCTTC.

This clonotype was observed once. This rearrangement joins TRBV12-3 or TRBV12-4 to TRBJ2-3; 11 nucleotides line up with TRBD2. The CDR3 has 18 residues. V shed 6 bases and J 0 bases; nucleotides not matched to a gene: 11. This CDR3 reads CASSNTRLAGPSTDTQYF. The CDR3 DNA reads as TGTGCCAGCAGCAACACCCGACTAGCGGGGCCTAGCACAGATACGCAGTATTTT.

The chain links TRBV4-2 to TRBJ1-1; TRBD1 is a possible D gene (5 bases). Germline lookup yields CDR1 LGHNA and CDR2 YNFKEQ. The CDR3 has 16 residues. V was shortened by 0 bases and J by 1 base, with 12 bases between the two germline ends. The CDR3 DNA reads TGTGCCAGCAGCCAAGATCTTCCGGGGACGAACACTGAAGCTTTCTTT. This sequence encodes CASSQDLPGTNTEAFF.

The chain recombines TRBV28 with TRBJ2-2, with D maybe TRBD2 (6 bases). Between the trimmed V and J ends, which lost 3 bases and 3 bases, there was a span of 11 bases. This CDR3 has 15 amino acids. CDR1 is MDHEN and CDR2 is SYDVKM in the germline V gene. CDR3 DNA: TGTGCCAGCAGTTTGGGGGAGGTGGACACCGGGGAGCTGTTTTTT. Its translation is CASSLGEVDTGELFF.

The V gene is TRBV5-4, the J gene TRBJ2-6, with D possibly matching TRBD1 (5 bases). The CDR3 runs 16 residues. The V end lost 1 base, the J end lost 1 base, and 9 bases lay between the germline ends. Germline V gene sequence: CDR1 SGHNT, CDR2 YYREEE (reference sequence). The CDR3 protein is CASSLTAGSGANVLTF. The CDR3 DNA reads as TGTGCCAGCAGCTTGACCGCAGGGTCTGGGGCCAACGTCCTGACTTTC.

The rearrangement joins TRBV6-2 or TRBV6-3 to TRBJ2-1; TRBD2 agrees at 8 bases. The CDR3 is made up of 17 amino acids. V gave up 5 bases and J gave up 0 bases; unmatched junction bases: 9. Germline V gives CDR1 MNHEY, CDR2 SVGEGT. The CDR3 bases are TGTGCCAGCAGTAACAACGGACTAGCAAGCTCCTACAATGAGCAGTTCTTC. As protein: CASSNNGLASSYNEQFF.

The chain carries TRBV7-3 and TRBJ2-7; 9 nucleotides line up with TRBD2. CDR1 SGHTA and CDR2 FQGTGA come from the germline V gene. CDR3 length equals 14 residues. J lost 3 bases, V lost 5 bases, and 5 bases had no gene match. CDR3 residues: CASSTTSGYYEQYF. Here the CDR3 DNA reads TGTGCCAGCAGCACGACTAGCGGATACTACGAGCAGTACTTC.

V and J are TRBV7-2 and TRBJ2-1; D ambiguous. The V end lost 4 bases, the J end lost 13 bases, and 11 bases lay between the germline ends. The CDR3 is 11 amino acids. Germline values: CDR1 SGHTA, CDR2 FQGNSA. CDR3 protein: CASSSSSNQFF. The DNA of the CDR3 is TGTGCCAGCAGCTCGTCTAGTAACCAGTTCTTC.

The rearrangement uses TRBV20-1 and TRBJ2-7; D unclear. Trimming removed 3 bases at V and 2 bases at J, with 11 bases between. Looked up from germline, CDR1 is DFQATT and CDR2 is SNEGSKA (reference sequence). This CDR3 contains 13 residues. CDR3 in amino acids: CSARTYLTYEQYF. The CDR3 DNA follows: TGCAGTGCTAGGACCTACTTAACCTACGAGCAGTACTTC.

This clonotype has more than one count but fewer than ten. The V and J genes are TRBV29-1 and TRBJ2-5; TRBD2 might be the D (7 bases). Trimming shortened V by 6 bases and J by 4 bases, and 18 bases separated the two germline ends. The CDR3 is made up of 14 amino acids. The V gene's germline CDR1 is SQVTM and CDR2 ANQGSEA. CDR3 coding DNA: TGCAGCGTGCTCCGGGGGGCGGTGGGAGAGACCCAGTACTTC. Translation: CSVLRGAVGETQYF.

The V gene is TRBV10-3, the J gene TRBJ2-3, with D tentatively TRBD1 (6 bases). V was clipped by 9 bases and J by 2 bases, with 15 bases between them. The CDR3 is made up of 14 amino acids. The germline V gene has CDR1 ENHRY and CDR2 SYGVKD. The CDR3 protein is CAMRNGTTTDTQYF. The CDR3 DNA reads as TGTGCCATGAGAAACGGGACAACCACAGATACGCAGTATTTT.

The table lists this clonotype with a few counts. The CDR3 DNA is TGCAGTGCTCTATCGTTCTACGAGCAGTACTTC. Residues: CSALSFYEQYF. V usage is TRBV20-1 and J usage is TRBJ2-7; the D is unclear. The CDR3 sequence is 11 residues long. Germline V lookup: CDR1 DFQATT, CDR2 SNEGSKA (reference sequence). Trimming removed 5 bases at V and 3 bases at J, with 8 bases between.

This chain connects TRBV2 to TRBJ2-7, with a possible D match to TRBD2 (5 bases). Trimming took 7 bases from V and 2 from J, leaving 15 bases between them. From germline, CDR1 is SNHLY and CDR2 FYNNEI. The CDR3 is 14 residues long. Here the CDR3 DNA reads TGTGCCAGCAACGACGCCGGGAAAGCCTACGAGCAGTACTTC. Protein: CASNDAGKAYEQYF.

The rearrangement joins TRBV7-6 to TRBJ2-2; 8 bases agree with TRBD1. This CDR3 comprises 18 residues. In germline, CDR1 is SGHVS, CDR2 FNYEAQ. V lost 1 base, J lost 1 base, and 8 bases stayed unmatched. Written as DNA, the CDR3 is TGTGCCAGCAGCTTAGTTCATTGGGGACAGGAGAACACCGGGGAGCTGTTTTTT. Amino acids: CASSLVHWGQENTGELFF.

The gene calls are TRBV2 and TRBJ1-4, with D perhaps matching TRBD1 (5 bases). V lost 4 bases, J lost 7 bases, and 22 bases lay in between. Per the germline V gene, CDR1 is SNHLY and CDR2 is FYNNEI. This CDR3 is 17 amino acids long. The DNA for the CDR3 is TGTGCCAGCAGTGGGCCGCCAAGGGCGGGGGGGAGTGAAAAACTGTTTTTT. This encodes CASSGPPRAGGSEKLFF.